This T cell receptor beta chain is from a study of T-cell memory formation after mild COVID-19. TCRdb reanalysed the 5' RACE reads using MiXCR and keeps one entry per CDR3 protein. Among about 290,000 distinct CDR3 sequences listed, approximately 16% were seen once. CDR1 and CDR2 (germline): MNHEY, SVGEGT. After removal of 5 bases from V and 14 bases from J, the junction contained 6 bases not matched to a gene. This CDR3 is built from 11 residues. The origin of this receptor is a man younger than 35 who had mild COVID-19 (a few samples of this study predate the infection). Cell type and time point are not known. Material: PBMCs or a T cell subset sorted from them (not recorded which). This chain links TRBV6-2 or TRBV6-3 with TRBJ2-1, with TRBD1 identical over 7 bases. The CDR3 sequence: CASSQGTDKFF. For the CDR3, the DNA is TGTGCCAGCAGTCAAGGGACAGACAAGTTCTTC.